This TCR beta chain stems from a study of blood T cell repertoires in COVID-19. Per the original data handling: Reference gene primer amplification yielded estimated nucleated cell counts. Clones were read by immunoSEQ multiplex PCR, and TCRdb kept only the in-frame ones, dropping some. V and J calls and clone size are as listed in that table; D and trimming were resolved from the DNA. The sample holds about 220,000 clones, 80% to 85% seen once. The specimen sequenced was peripheral blood. The clonotype was recovered from a woman aged 60-75 years who had recovered from COVID-19.

The CDR3 DNA is TGTGCCAGAAGCTTAGGAGGGAGGGCGAGTGGTGACTATGGCTACACCTTC. As protein: CARSLGGRASGDYGYTF. V usage is TRBV7-5 and J usage is TRBJ1-2. TRBV7-5 is flagged as a pseudogene. The CDR3 has 17 residues.